Shown below are 15 T cell receptor beta chains from a single sample sequenced in a study of molecular identifiers for immune sequencing clone quantification. TCRdb re-called the PCR reads with MiXCR, one entry per CDR3 protein. Among hundreds of thousands of distinct CDR3 sequences listed, about a fifth were seen once. Specimen: naive CD8+ T cells from blood, with Jurkat cell RNA spiked in. The subset was: FACS-sorted CD8+CD4-CCR7+CD45RA+ naive T cells. The receptors come from a human donor in good health. Some libraries in this study had Jurkat cell RNA spiked in.

This clonotype was recorded many times. The V gene is TRBV7-9, the J gene TRBJ2-7, with D maybe TRBD2 (6 bases). The V gene's germline CDR1 is SEHNR and CDR2 FQNEAQ (reference sequence). Trimming took 5 bases from V and 2 from J, leaving 13 bases between them. CDR3 length: 14 amino acids. CDR3 coding DNA: TGTGCCAGCAGCCCGACGGCGGGGCCCTACGAGCAGTACTTC. Translation: CASSPTAGPYEQYF.

Regarding this clonotype: One junction end disagrees with the germline gene, perhaps due to a read error. V usage is TRBV10-3 and J usage is TRBJ2-5; a possible D gene is TRBD1 (5 bases). Germline CDR1 is ENHRY and CDR2 is SYGVKD. The CDR3 length is 13 residues. CDR3 sequence: CAISERQQETRYF. CDR3 sequence (DNA): TGTGCCATCAGTGAGCGACAGCAAGAGACCCGGTACTTC.

With respect to this clonotype: One end of the junction does not line up with germline, which may come from a read error. The chain has TRBV11-2 and TRBJ2-3; the D gene is possibly TRBD2 (7 bases). This CDR3 is built from 15 residues. Germline CDR1 and CDR2: SGHAT and FQNNGV. The CDR3 nucleotides read TGTGCCAGCAGCTGGGGGGGGGGCCCGGCAGATTCGCAGTATTTT. This translates into CASSWGGGPADSQYF.

This CDR3 is CASNFGDVMNSGAFF. DNA for the CDR3: TGCGCCAGCAACTTTGGCGACGTCATGAACTCTGGAGCTTTCTTT. V usage is TRBV10-2 and J usage is TRBJ1-1, with D unclear. Trimming stripped 7 bases from V and 10 bases from J, with 25 bases between. Germline V gene data show CDR1 as WSHSY and CDR2 as SAAADI. This CDR3 has 15 residues.

Worth noting for this clonotype: Being one base from a much bigger clone, this may be a read error. V and J are TRBV27 and TRBJ2-7, with D maybe TRBD1 (6 bases). Germline V gene sequence: CDR1 MNHEY, CDR2 SMNVEV (reference sequence). Trimming took 5 bases from V and 3 from J, leaving 14 bases between them. The CDR3 is 14 residues long. The DNA for the CDR3 is TGTGCCAGCAGTGATGGGATAGGGGGCTACGAGCAGTACTTC. Translated, it gives CASSDGIGGYEQYF.

The chain joins TRBV2 to TRBJ2-7; D remains ambiguous. V lost 6 bases to trimming and J lost 1 base, with 7 bases between them. The CDR3 totals 12 residues. CDR1 is SNHLY and CDR2 is FYNNEI in the germline V gene. The CDR3 protein is CASRGISYEQYF. DNA of the CDR3: TGTGCCAGCAGAGGAATTTCCTACGAGCAGTACTTC.

This clonotype was detected many times. The chain employs TRBV29-1 and TRBJ2-3; TRBD1 agrees at 8 bases. This CDR3 has 14 amino acids. The V segment lost 7 bases and the J segment 2 bases; nucleotides outside the gene matches: 8. Germline-derived CDR1 and CDR2 are SQVTM and ANQGSEA. DNA of the CDR3: TGCAGCGCTATGACAGGGGCCTACACAGATACGCAGTATTTT. This gives the protein CSAMTGAYTDTQYF.

This clonotype was observed many times. The chain combines TRBV7-6 with TRBJ2-1, with 7 positions matching TRBD2. This CDR3 is 17 amino acids long. The V gene end was trimmed by 4 bases and the J gene end by 6 bases; junction bases not matched to a gene: 15. CDR1 SGHVS and CDR2 FNYEAQ come from the germline V gene. The CDR3 region is CASSYSIPTSEGNEQFF. CDR3 in DNA: TGTGCCAGCAGCTATAGCATACCAACTAGCGAGGGCAATGAGCAGTTCTTC.

This clonotype was found once. This may be a read error: a much more frequent sequence differs by one nucleotide. The V and J genes are TRBV5-3 and TRBJ1-1; D gene uncertain. TRBV5-3 is placed among ORFs of uncertain function. CDR3 size: 16 residues. The CDR3 DNA follows: TGTGCCAGCAGCTTCGTCGTTGATCCCAATTTTTCTGTAGCTTTCTTT. Its protein product is CASSFVVDPNFSVAFF.

This clonotype was picked up many times. V and J are TRBV27 and TRBJ2-3; D might be TRBD2 (6 bases). The CDR3 length is 15 residues. Germline CDR1 MNHEY, CDR2 SMNVEV (reference sequence). The V gene lost 1 base and the J gene lost 0 bases, with 8 bases spanning the gap. In nucleotides, the CDR3 is TGTGCCAGCAGTTTATTTGCGGGGAGCACAGATACGCAGTATTTT. Translation: CASSLFAGSTDTQYF.

This clonotype showed up many times. The chain links TRBV7-9 to TRBJ2-5, with D perhaps TRBD1 (6 bases). The germline V and J ends were trimmed by 5 bases and 3 bases, with 19 bases remaining between them. The V gene's germline CDR1 is SEHNR and CDR2 FQNEAQ (reference sequence). The CDR3 covers 16 residues. CDR3 in amino acids: CASSDRWSPPEETQYF. Here the CDR3 DNA reads TGTGCCAGCAGCGACAGGTGGTCACCCCCCGAAGAGACCCAGTACTTC.

In regard to this clonotype: The conserved phenylalanine or tryptophan is not found at the CDR3 terminus, so this likely reflects a read error. The chain recombines TRBV5-6 with TRBJ2-7, with D unresolved. There are 14 residues in the CDR3. From germline, CDR1 is SGHDT and CDR2 YYEEEE. Trimming removed 5 bases at V and 5 bases at J, with 17 bases between. CDR3 region: CASSSGLSTHEQYL. The CDR3 nucleotides read TGTGCCAGCAGTAGTGGCCTATCCACACACGAGCAGTACCTC.

The sample holds a few counts of this clonotype. V gene TRBV7-9 combines with J gene TRBJ2-7; 10 bases are shared with TRBD2. The CDR3 is 16 residues long. Germline CDR1 reads SEHNR; CDR2 reads FQNEAQ (reference sequence). V dropped 1 base and J dropped 3; count of bases not matched to a gene: 6. This CDR3 is CASSLGSGRALYEQYF. The CDR3 region has the DNA TGTGCCAGCAGCTTAGGGAGCGGGAGGGCCCTCTACGAGCAGTACTTC.

This clonotype was seen many times. The chain couples TRBV12-3 or TRBV12-4 to TRBJ2-3; no clear D gene. The CDR3 runs to 16 residues. V shed 6 bases and J shed 4 bases, with 20 bases lying between them. DNA for the CDR3: TGTGCCAGCAGCCCAAGACCACTGAGCAGCTCAGATACGCAGTATTTT. This sequence encodes CASSPRPLSSSDTQYF.

This clonotype has only one observation. A much bigger clone sits one base away, suggesting this may be a read error. The chain combines TRBV29-1 with TRBJ2-3, with 10 positions matching TRBD2. V was clipped by 4 bases and J by 1 base; unmatched bases: 5. Germline loops: CDR1 SQVTM, CDR2 ANQGSEA. This CDR3 spans 15 amino acids. The DNA for the CDR3 is TGCAGCGTTGTACTAGCGGGGCTTTGCACAGATACGCAGTATTTT. It yields the protein CSVVLAGLCTDTQYF.